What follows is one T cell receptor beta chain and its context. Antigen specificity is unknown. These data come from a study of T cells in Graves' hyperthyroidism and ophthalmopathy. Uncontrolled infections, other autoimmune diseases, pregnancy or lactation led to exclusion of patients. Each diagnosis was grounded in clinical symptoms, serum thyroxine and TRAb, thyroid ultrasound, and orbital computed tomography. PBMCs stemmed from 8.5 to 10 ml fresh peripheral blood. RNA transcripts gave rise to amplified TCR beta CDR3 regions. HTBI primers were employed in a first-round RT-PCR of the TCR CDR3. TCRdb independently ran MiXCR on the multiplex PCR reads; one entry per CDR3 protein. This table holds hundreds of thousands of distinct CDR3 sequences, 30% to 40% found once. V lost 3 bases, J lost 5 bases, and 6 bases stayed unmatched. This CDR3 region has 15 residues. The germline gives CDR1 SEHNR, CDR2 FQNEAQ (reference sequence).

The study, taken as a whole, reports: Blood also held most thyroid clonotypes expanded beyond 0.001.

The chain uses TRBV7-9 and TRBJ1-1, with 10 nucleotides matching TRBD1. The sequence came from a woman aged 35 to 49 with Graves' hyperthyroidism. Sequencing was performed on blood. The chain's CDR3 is CASSFRQGAITEAFF. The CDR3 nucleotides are TGTGCCAGCAGCTTCAGACAGGGGGCAATAACTGAAGCTTTCTTT.